This T cell receptor beta chain was sequenced for a study of cytomegalovirus exposure and HLA in healthy donors. Findings and limits, study-wide: Published work reported that the classifier diagnosed cytomegalovirus status with high specificity and sensitivity. Among donors in an Asian-associated ancestry cluster, a later analysis reportedly found fewer N-insertions than the approximately 670-donor mean. Being productive about 87% or about 30% of the time was typical of most TCR beta V segments in an earlier analysis.

This clone has more than one count but fewer than ten. No antigen is known for it. The CDR3 runs 13 residues. Per the germline V gene, CDR1 is MNHEY and CDR2 is SVGAGI. The germline V and J ends were trimmed by 6 bases and 5 bases, with 14 bases remaining between them. The PCR had 60 Vbeta and 13 Jbeta primers. This table comes from immunoSEQ multiplex PCR, and its TCRdb copy is limited to in-frame clones, with some not included. The table lists 130,000 or so clones, roughly 9% of them singletons. The TCR comes from a woman in her thirties or forties in good health and CMV-seropositive. The rearrangement links TRBV6-5 to TRBJ2-7; D is possibly TRBD2 (6 bases). The sequencing input was PBMCs. This chain's CDR3 is CASRPGLVDEQYF. CDR3 DNA sequence: TGTGCCAGCAGACCGGGACTGGTTGACGAGCAGTACTTC.